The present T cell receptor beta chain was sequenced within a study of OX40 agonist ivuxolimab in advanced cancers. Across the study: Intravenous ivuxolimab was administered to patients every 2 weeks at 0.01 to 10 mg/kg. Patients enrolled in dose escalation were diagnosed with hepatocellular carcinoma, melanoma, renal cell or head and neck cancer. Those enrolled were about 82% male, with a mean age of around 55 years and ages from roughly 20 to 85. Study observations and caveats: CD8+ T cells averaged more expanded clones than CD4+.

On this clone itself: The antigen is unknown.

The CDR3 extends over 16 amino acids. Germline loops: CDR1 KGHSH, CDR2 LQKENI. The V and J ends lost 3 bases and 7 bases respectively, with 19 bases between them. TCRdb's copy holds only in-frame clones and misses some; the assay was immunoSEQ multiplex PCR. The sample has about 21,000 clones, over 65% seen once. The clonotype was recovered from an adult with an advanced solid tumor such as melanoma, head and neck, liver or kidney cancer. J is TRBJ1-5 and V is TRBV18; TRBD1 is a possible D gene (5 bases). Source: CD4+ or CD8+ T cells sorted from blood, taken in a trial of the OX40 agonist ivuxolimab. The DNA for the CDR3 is TGTGCCAGCTCACCCACCCGGGGGGTCGGAACCCAGCCCCAGCATTTT. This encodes CASSPTRGVGTQPQHF.